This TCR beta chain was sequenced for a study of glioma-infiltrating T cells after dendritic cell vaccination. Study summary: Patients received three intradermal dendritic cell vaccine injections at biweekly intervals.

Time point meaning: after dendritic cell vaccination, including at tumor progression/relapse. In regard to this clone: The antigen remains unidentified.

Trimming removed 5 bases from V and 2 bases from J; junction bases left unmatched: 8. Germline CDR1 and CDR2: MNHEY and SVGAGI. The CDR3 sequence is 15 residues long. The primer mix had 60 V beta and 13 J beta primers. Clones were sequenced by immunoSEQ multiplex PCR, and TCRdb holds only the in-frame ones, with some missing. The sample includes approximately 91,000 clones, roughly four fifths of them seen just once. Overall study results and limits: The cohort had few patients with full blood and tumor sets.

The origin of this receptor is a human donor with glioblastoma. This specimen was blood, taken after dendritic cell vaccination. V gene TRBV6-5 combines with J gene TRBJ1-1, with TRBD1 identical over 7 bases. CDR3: CASSTPQGLNTEAFF. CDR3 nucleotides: TGTGCCAGCAGTACCCCACAGGGGCTCAACACTGAAGCTTTCTTT.